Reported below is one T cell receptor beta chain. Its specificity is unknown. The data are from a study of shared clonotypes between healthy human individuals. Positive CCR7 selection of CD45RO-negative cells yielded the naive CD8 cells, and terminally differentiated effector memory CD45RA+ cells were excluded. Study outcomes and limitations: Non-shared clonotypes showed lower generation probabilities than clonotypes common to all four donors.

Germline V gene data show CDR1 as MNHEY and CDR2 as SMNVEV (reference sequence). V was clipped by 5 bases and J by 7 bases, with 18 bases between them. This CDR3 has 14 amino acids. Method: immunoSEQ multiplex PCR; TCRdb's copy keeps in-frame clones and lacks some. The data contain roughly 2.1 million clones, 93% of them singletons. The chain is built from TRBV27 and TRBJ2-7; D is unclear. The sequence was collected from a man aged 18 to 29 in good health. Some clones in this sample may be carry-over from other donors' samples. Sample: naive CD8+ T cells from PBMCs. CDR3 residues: CASSLYTRSVEQYF. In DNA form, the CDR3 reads TGTGCCAGCAGTCTTTATACCCGGTCGGTAGAGCAGTACTTC.